This T cell receptor (beta chain) appears in the sequencing data of a study of STAT3 mutations in large granular lymphocyte leukemia. Study-level results: After therapy, 6 of 18 patients switched clonotypes, all new clones STAT3 wild type. Some patients had dominant TCR clones larger than their STAT3 mutant burden. A small but highly pathogenic clone may have been missed. Every T-LGLL patient had at least one immunodominant TCRbeta clonotype.

This CDR3 has 15 residues. Germline CDR1 SGHRS, CDR2 YFSETQ. Trimming took 0 bases from V and 7 from J, leaving 17 bases between them. Turning to this clone: The antigen is unknown.

TCRdb keeps only in-frame clones here, not all; method: immunoSEQ multiplex PCR. The data contain some 2,000 clones, about 60% of them seen just once; the ten biggest clones take up 60% to 85%. This chain links TRBV5-1 with TRBJ2-7; maybe TRBD1 (6 bases). Sequencing was performed on peripheral blood mononuclear cells. The TCR was taken from a man aged 60 to 75 with T-cell large granular lymphocyte leukemia. Some clones in this sample may be carry-over from other donors' samples. The DNA of the CDR3 is TGCGCCAGCAGCTTGGCGCAGGGGACCCTCGGGGAGCAGTACTTC. Protein sequence: CASSLAQGTLGEQYF.